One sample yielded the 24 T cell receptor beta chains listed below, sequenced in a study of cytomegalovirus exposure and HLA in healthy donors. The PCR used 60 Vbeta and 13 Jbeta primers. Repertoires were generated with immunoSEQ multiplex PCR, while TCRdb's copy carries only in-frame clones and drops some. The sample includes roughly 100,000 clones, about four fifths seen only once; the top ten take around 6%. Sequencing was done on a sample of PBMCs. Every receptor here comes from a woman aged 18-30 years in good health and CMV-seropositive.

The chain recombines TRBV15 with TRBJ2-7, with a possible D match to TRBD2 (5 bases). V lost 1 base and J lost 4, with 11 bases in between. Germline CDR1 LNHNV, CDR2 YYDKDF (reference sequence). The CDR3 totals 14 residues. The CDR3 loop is CATSRGGMKYEQYF. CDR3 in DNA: TGTGCCACCAGCAGAGGAGGGATGAAATACGAGCAGTACTTC. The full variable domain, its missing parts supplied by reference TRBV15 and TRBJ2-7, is DAMVIQNPRYQVTQFGKPVTLSCSQTLNHNVMYWYQQKSSQAPKLLFHYYDKDFNNEADTPDNFQSRRPNTSFCFLDIRSPGLGDTAMYLCATSRGGMKYEQYFGPGTRLTVT.

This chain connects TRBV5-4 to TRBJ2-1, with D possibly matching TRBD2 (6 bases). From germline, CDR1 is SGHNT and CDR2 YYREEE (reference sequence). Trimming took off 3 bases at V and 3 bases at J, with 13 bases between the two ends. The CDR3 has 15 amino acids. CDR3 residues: CASSYGVAVYNEQFF. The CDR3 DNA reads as TGTGCCAGCAGCTATGGAGTAGCGGTCTACAATGAGCAGTTCTTC.

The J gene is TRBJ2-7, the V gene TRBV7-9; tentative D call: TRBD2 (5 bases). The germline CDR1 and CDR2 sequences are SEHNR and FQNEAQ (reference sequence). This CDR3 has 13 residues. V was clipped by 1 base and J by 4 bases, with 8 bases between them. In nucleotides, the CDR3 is TGTGCCAGCAGCTTAGGCGGGCTATACGAGCAGTACTTC. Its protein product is CASSLGGLYEQYF.

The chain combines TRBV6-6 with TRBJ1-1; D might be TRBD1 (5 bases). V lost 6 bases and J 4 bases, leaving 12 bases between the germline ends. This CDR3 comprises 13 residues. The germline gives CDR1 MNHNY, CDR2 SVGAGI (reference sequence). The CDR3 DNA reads TGTGCCAGCAGCAACAGGCGGGGCACTGAAGCTTTCTTT. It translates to CASSNRRGTEAFF.

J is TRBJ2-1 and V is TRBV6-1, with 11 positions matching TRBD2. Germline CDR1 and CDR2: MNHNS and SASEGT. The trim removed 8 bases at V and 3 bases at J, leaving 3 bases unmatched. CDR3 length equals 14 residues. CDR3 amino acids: CASSGLAGYNEQFF. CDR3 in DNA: TGTGCCAGCTCTGGACTAGCGGGCTACAATGAGCAGTTCTTC.

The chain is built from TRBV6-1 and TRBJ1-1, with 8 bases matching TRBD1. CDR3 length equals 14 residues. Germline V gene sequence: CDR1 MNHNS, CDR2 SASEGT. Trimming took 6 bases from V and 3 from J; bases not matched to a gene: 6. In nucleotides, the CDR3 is TGTGCCAGCAGGGCCGGGACAGGCTACACTGAAGCTTTCTTT. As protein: CASRAGTGYTEAFF.

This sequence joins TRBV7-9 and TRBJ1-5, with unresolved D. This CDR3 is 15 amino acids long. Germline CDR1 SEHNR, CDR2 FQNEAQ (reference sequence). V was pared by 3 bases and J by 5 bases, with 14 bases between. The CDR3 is CASSFSAAGHQPQHF. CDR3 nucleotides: TGTGCCAGCAGCTTCTCGGCTGCAGGCCATCAGCCCCAGCATTTT.

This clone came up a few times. CDR3 sequence (DNA): TGTGCCAGCAGTTACTCAGGACAGCACTACGAGCAGTACTTC. This translates into CASSYSGQHYEQYF. The gene calls are TRBV6-6 and TRBJ2-7, with D possibly TRBD1 on 6 matching bases. The CDR3 contains 14 residues. V was clipped by 0 bases and J by 3 bases, with 9 bases between them. The germline gives CDR1 MNHNY, CDR2 SVGAGI (reference sequence).

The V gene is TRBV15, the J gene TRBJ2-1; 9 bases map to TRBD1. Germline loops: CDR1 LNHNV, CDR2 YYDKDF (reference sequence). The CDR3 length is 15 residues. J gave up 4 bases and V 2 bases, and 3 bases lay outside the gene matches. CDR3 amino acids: CATSRPGTGYNEQFF. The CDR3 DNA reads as TGTGCCACCAGCAGACCGGGGACAGGGTACAATGAGCAGTTCTTC.

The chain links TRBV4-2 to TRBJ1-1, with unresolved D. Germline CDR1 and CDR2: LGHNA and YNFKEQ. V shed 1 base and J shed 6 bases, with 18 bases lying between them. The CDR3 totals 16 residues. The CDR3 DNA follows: TGTGCCAGCAGCCAAGGTCTATTGCCCGTATATTCTGAAGCTTTCTTT. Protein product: CASSQGLLPVYSEAFF.

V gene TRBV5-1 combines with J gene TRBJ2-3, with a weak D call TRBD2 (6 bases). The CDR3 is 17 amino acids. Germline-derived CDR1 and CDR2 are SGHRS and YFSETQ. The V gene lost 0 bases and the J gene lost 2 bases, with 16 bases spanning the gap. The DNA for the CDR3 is TGCGCCAGCAGCTTGGGAGGCGGGGAGAGGGACACAGATACGCAGTATTTT. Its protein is CASSLGGGERDTDTQYF.

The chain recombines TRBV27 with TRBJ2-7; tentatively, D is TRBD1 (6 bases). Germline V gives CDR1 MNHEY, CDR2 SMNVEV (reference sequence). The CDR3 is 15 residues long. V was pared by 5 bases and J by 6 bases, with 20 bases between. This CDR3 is CASSPLPQTGFEQYF. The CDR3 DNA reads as TGTGCCAGCAGTCCACTACCCCAGACAGGCTTCGAGCAGTACTTC.

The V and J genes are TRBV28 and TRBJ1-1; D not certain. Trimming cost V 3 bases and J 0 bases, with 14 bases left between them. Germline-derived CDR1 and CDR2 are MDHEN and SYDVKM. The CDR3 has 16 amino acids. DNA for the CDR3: TGTGCCAGCAGTTTGGTTTACGGTTCTCTGAACACTGAAGCTTTCTTT. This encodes CASSLVYGSLNTEAFF.

This CDR3 is CASTLGQNYGYTF. The CDR3 DNA is TGTGCCAGCACCCTGGGACAGAACTATGGCTACACCTTC. This sequence joins TRBV5-6 and TRBJ1-2, with TRBD1 identical over 7 bases. Germline lookup yields CDR1 SGHDT and CDR2 YYEEEE. The trim removed 6 bases at V and 2 bases at J, leaving 4 bases unmatched. The CDR3 extends over 13 amino acids.

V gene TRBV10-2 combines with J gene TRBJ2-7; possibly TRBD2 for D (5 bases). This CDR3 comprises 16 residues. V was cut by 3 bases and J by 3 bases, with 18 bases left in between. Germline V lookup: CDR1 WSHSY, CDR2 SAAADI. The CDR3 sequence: CASSDPHGEFLYEQYF. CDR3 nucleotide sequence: TGCGCCAGCAGTGACCCTCATGGGGAGTTTCTCTACGAGCAGTACTTC.

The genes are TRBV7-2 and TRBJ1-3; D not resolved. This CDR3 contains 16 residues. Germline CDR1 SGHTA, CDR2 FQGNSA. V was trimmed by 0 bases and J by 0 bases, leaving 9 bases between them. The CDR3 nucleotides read TGTGCCAGCAGCTTAGCGATCGCACTCTCTGGAAACACCATATATTTT. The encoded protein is CASSLAIALSGNTIYF.

The DNA of the CDR3 is TGTGCCAGCAGTTACTCGTCAGGGTCGGCTTTCTTT. Amino acids: CASSYSSGSAFF. This chain joins TRBV6-5 and TRBJ1-1; the D gene is possibly TRBD1 (5 bases). Trimming left V 0 bases short and J 11 bases short, with 10 bases between. Per germline, CDR1 MNHEY and CDR2 SVGAGI. CDR3 size: 12 residues.

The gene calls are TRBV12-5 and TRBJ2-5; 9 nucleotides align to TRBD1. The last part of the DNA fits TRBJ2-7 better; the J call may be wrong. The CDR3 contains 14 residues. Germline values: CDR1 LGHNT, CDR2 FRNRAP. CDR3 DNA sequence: TGTGCTAGTGGACACGACAGGGGGACCTACGAGCAGTACTTC. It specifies CASGHDRGTYEQYF.

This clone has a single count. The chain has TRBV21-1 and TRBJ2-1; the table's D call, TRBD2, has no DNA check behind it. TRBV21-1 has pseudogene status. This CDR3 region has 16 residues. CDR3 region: CASSKRVNTRGHEQFF. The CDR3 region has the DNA TGTGCCAGCAGCAAGCGCGTCAACACTAGAGGTCATGAGCAGTTCTTC.

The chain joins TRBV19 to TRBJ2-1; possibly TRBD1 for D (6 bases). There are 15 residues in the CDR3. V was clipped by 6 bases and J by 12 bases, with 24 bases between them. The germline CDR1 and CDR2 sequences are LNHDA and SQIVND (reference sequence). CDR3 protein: CASRVQGPGVLAQFF. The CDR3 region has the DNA TGTGCCAGTAGGGTACAGGGTCCCGGTGTCCTGGCGCAGTTCTTC.

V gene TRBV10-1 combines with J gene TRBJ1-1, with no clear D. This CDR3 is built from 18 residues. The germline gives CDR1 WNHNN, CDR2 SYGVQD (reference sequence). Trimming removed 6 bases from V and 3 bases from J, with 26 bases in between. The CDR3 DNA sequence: TGCGCCAGCAGCGTTTCTCCCTTCCGAAGCGGGAGCGACACTGAAGCTTTCTTT. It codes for CASSVSPFRSGSDTEAFF.

CDR3 bases: TGTGCCAGCAGTGAAGAAGAGGTTTTCGGATCGACCCAGTACTTC. This translates into CASSEEEVFGSTQYF. The chain carries TRBV6-1 and TRBJ2-5; D gene unclear. In germline, CDR1 is MNHNS, CDR2 SASEGT. Deletions cut 1 base from V and 7 bases from J, with 16 bases between. The CDR3 length is 15 residues.

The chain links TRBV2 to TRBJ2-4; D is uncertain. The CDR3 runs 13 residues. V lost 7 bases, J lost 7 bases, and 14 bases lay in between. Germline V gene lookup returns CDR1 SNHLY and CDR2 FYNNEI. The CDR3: CASTLTGLNIQYF. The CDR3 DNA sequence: TGTGCCAGCACGCTTACCGGGTTGAACATTCAGTACTTC.

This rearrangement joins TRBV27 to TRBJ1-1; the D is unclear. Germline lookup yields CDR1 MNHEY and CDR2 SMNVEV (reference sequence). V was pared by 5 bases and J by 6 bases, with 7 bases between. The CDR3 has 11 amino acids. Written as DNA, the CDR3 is TGTGCCAGCAGTGCAGGTCCTGAAGCTTTCTTT. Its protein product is CASSAGPEAFF.